The next 21 T cell receptor beta chains were all read from a single sample in a study of T-cell reconstitution after alpha-beta-depleted transplantation in children. The authors prepared the TCRbeta library with unique molecular identifiers. TCRdb ran MiXCR on the PCR reads and lists one entry per CDR3 protein. The profile shows about 980,000 distinct CDR3 sequences, 25% to 30% of them singletons. The starting material was PBMCs, mostly from graft donor cells, obtained 360 days after TCRalphabeta/CD19-depleted stem cell transplant. The receptors here all came from a boy under two years old who had a stem cell transplant for SCID, so the T cells may come from the graft donor.

The chain joins TRBV7-9 to TRBJ1-1; no reliable D call. Deletions cut 5 bases from V and 1 base from J, with 11 bases between. CDR3 length: 14 residues. Germline-derived CDR1 and CDR2 are SEHNR and FQNEAQ (reference sequence). DNA of the CDR3: TGTGCCAGCAGCCGATTTACGGAGAACACTGAAGCTTTCTTT. Translated: CASSRFTENTEAFF.

There are many counts of this clonotype. The V gene is TRBV20-1, the J gene TRBJ2-7, with 7 bases lining up with TRBD1. In germline, CDR1 is DFQATT, CDR2 SNEGSKA (reference sequence). The CDR3 runs to 12 residues. J lost 3 bases, V lost 6 bases, and 5 bases had no gene match. For the CDR3, the DNA is TGCAGTGCGGCCCGGGACAGCTACGAGCAGTACTTC. It is translated as CSAARDSYEQYF.

The chain is built from TRBV12-3 or TRBV12-4 and TRBJ1-2, with unresolved D. V dropped 2 bases and J dropped 4 bases, with 11 bases sitting between them. The length of the CDR3 is 14 residues. The CDR3 region has the DNA TGTGCCAGCAGTTTACGGGGTATGGGCTATGGCTACACCTTC. It yields the protein CASSLRGMGYGYTF.

The chain couples TRBV12-3 or TRBV12-4 to TRBJ1-1; no definite D call. V shed 7 bases and J shed 1 base, with 13 bases lying between them. The CDR3 consists of 14 residues. The CDR3 DNA reads as TGTGCCAGCACCAAGGGCCCGCAGAACACTGAAGCTTTCTTT. Translating it yields CASTKGPQNTEAFF.

This chain joins TRBV7-2 and TRBJ2-5; a weak D match, TRBD1 (5 bases). Between the trimmed V and J ends, which lost 4 bases and 7 bases, there was a span of 19 bases. Germline assignment: CDR1 SGHTA and CDR2 FQGNSA. This CDR3 comprises 15 residues. The CDR3 is CASSSRADKLATQYF. The CDR3 DNA sequence: TGTGCCAGCAGCTCCAGGGCCGATAAACTTGCGACCCAGTACTTC.

The CDR3 sequence: CASLGAGATDTQYF. DNA for the CDR3: TGTGCCAGCTTGGGAGCGGGGGCCACAGATACGCAGTATTTT. V usage is TRBV12-3 or TRBV12-4 and J usage is TRBJ2-3; 8 bases fit TRBD2. There are 14 residues in the CDR3. V trimming: 8 bases; J trimming: 2 bases; junction bases outside the gene matches: 6.

This clonotype appeared a few times. The chain combines TRBV5-1 with TRBJ2-5; TRBD2 matches 11 bases. The V and J ends lost 1 base and 1 base, in that order; junction bases with no gene match: 9. The CDR3 consists of 18 residues. From germline, CDR1 is SGHRS and CDR2 YFSETQ. The CDR3 nucleotides are TGCGCCAGCAGCTTGTTGACTAGCGGGGCCCTCCTCCAAGAGACCCAGTACTTC. It specifies CASSLLTSGALLQETQYF.

This chain uses TRBV29-1 with TRBJ2-7; D call uncertain. Deletions cut 6 bases from V and 0 bases from J, with 12 bases between. In germline, CDR1 is SQVTM, CDR2 ANQGSEA. The CDR3 extends over 13 amino acids. CDR3: CSVASQSSYEQYF. In nucleotides, the CDR3 is TGCAGCGTAGCCTCACAGAGCTCCTACGAGCAGTACTTC.

This clonotype was seen a few times. The J gene is TRBJ2-7, the V gene TRBV11-1, with 12 bases matching TRBD2. CDR3 length equals 18 residues. Germline V gene data show CDR1 as SGHAT and CDR2 as FQDESV (reference sequence). Losses at the gene ends were 4 bases for V and 2 bases for J; bases not matched to a gene: 12. CDR3 DNA sequence: TGTGCCAGCAGCTCTCTCCTACTAGCGGGGGGTTTCGCCTACGAGCAGTACTTC. Translated: CASSSLLLAGGFAYEQYF. Drawing the rest from reference TRBV11-1 and TRBJ2-7, the complete variable domain is EAEVAQSPRYKITEKSQAVAFWCDPISGHATLYWYRQILGQGPELLVQFQDESVVDDSQLPKDRFSAERLKGVDSTLKIQPAELGDSAMYLCASSSLLLAGGFAYEQYFGPGTRLTVT.

This clonotype showed up just a few times. V gene TRBV11-2 combines with J gene TRBJ2-6; no clear D gene. The V and J ends lost 5 bases and 0 bases respectively, with 11 bases between them. This CDR3 comprises 16 residues. Germline values: CDR1 SGHAT, CDR2 FQNNGV. The DNA of the CDR3 is TGTGCCAGCAGCGATCGATATAGCTCTGGGGCCAACGTCCTGACTTTC. Residues: CASSDRYSSGANVLTF.

V and J are TRBV9 and TRBJ2-1; the D call may be TRBD1 or TRBD2 (5 bases each). The CDR3 length is 15 residues. CDR1 SGDLS and CDR2 YYNGEE come from the germline V gene. Trimming took 4 bases from V and 10 from J, leaving 21 bases between them. The CDR3 is CASSPRDLPPGEQFF. CDR3 sequence (DNA): TGTGCCAGCAGCCCACGGGACCTCCCCCCGGGAGAGCAGTTCTTC.

The chain carries TRBV5-1 and TRBJ2-1; unclear D gene. This CDR3 is 16 amino acids long. The germline V and J ends were trimmed by 7 bases and 0 bases, with 17 bases remaining between them. Germline V gene sequence: CDR1 SGHRS, CDR2 YFSETQ. CDR3 in DNA: TGCGCCAGCTCCCGCCGGGCGAAGAGCTCCTACAATGAGCAGTTCTTC. Translation gives CASSRRAKSSYNEQFF.

This chain joins TRBV6-5 and TRBJ2-3; no clear D. Per the germline V gene, CDR1 is MNHEY and CDR2 is SVGAGI. V was pared by 1 base and J by 0 bases, with 8 bases between. This CDR3 spans 15 amino acids. The CDR3 here is CASSYLIGSTDTQYF. The DNA of the CDR3 is TGTGCCAGCAGTTACTTGATCGGTAGCACAGATACGCAGTATTTT.

There are a few counts of this clonotype. J is TRBJ1-1 and V is TRBV7-9; weak D call: TRBD1 (5 bases). The germline gives CDR1 SEHNR, CDR2 FQNEAQ (reference sequence). The CDR3 has 15 residues. Trimming shortened V by 3 bases and J by 1 base, and 12 bases separated the two germline ends. The DNA of the CDR3 is TGTGCCAGCAGCTTGACCGGGGCCCCGAACACTGAAGCTTTCTTT. This encodes CASSLTGAPNTEAFF.

In this sample, this clonotype turned up a few times. The chain carries TRBV29-1 and TRBJ2-5; the D call may be TRBD1 or TRBD2 (6 bases each). The CDR3 covers 13 residues. V gave up 6 bases and J gave up 5 bases, with 16 bases separating them. CDR1 SQVTM and CDR2 ANQGSEA come from the germline V gene. The CDR3 coding sequence is TGCAGCGTAGACAGGTGGAGGGGGGAGACCCAGTACTTC. It specifies CSVDRWRGETQYF.

The rearrangement uses TRBV2 and TRBJ2-7; 11 bases line up with TRBD2. Germline trimming cut 4 bases from V and 5 bases from J; bases unmatched to any gene: 13. The CDR3 covers 17 residues. Germline V gene sequence: CDR1 SNHLY, CDR2 FYNNEI. The CDR3 protein is CASSARTSGFASHEQYF. DNA for the CDR3: TGTGCCAGCAGTGCCAGGACTAGCGGGTTTGCAAGCCACGAGCAGTACTTC.

This clonotype has only a few counts. The V and J genes are TRBV12-3 or TRBV12-4 and TRBJ2-1; D is ambiguous. The CDR3 length is 11 residues. V gave up 6 bases and J gave up 9 bases, with 9 bases separating them. Here the CDR3 DNA reads TGTGCCAGCAGATACTGGGGTGAGCAGTTCTTC. This sequence encodes CASRYWGEQFF.

This clonotype came up a few times. This sequence joins TRBV12-3 or TRBV12-4 and TRBJ1-5, with 7 bases that match TRBD1. This CDR3 is 14 amino acids long. With V trimmed by 2 bases and J by 4 bases, 2 bases remained unmatched. CDR3 in amino acids: CASSLKGANQPQHF. The CDR3 DNA reads TGTGCCAGCAGTTTAAAGGGGGCAAATCAGCCCCAGCATTTT.

The sample holds many counts of this clonotype. V is TRBV2 and J is TRBJ2-2; D may be TRBD1 (6 bases). V shed 8 bases and J shed 4 bases, with 17 bases lying between them. This CDR3 has 15 residues. Germline lookup yields CDR1 SNHLY and CDR2 FYNNEI. CDR3 coding DNA: TGTGCCAGCCATCTTAGTATACAGGGCACCGGGGAGCTGTTTTTT. It translates to CASHLSIQGTGELFF.

The chain joins TRBV2 to TRBJ2-3; 10 positions agree with TRBD2. V lost 5 bases, J lost 3 bases, and 5 bases stayed unmatched. The germline gives CDR1 SNHLY, CDR2 FYNNEI. The CDR3 covers 15 residues. This CDR3 reads CASSKRGGPTDTQYF. The CDR3 DNA sequence: TGTGCCAGCAGTAAGCGGGGGGGCCCGACAGATACGCAGTATTTT.

The chain uses TRBV20-1 and TRBJ2-3; the match to TRBD2 covers 8 bases. CDR1 is DFQATT and CDR2 is SNEGSKA in the germline V gene (reference sequence). V lost 5 bases, J lost 5 bases, and 12 bases stayed unmatched. This CDR3 has 15 amino acids. The CDR3 DNA sequence: TGCAGTGCTTCCCGTTTAGCGGGGCAGGTAGATACGCAGTATTTT. It specifies CSASRLAGQVDTQYF.